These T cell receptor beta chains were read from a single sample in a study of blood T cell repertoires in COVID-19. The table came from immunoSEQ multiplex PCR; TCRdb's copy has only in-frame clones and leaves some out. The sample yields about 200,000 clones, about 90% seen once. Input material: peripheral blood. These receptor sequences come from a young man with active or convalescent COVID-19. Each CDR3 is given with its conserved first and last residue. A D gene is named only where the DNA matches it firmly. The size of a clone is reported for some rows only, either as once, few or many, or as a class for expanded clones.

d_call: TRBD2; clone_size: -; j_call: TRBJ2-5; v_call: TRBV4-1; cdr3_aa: CASSQGGLAGEGQETQYF; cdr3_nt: TGCGCCAGCAGCCAAGGAGGACTAGCGGGAGAGGGGCAAGAGACCCAGTACTTC
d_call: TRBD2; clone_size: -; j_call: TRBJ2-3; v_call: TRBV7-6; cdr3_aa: CASSPRPPNFQRGASTDTQYF; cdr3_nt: TGTGCCAGCAGCCCACGCCCCCCCAATTTTCAGCGGGGTGCTAGCACAGATACGCAGTATTTT
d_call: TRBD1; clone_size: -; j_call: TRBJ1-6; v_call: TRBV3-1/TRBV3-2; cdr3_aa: CASSQTRDRVRSPLHF; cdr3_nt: TGTGCCAGCAGCCAAACCCGGGACAGGGTGAGGTCACCCCTCCACTTT
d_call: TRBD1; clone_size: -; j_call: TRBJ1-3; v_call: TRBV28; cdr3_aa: CASSLTSDRGISGNTIYF; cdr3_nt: TGTGCCAGCAGTTTAACCTCGGACAGGGGAATCTCTGGAAACACCATATATTTT
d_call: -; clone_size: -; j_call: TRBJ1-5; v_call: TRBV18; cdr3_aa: CASSPNFSNQPQHF; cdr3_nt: TGTGCCAGCTCACCAAATTTCAGTAATCAGCCCCAGCATTTT
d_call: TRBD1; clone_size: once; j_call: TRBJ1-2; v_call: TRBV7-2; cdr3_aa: CASSTTGTANYGYTF; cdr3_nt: TGTGCCAGCAGCACCACAGGGACAGCGAACTATGGCTACACCTTC
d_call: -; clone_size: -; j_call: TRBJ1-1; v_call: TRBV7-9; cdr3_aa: CASSWRTEAFF; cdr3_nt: TGTGCCAGCAGCTGGCGGACTGAAGCTTTCTTT
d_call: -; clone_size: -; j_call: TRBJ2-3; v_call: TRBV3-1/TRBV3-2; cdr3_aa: CASSQGPDTQYF; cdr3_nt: TGTGCCAGCAGCCAAGGGCCAGATACGCAGTATTTT
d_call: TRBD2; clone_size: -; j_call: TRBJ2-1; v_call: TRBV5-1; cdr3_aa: CASSSRFQLAGGSEQFF; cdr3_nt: TGCGCCAGCAGCTCCCGATTTCAACTAGCGGGAGGGTCTGAGCAGTTCTTC
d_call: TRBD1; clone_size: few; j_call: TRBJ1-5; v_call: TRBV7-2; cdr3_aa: CASSLIVGQGLQPQHF; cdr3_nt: TGTGCCAGCAGCTTAATAGTCGGACAGGGATTACAGCCCCAGCATTTT
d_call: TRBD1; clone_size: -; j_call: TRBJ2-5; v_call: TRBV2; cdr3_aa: CASKPGQPQETQYF; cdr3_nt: TGTGCCAGCAAACCGGGACAGCCCCAAGAGACCCAGTACTTC
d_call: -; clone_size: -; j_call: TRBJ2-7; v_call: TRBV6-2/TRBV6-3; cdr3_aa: CASSPHGRGRTYEQYF; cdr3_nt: TGTGCCAGCAGTCCCCATGGTCGCGGCCGTACCTACGAGCAGTACTTC
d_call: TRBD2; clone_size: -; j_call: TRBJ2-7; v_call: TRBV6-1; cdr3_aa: CASSEQGLAVYEQYF; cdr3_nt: TGTGCCAGCAGTGAACAGGGACTAGCTGTCTACGAGCAGTACTTC
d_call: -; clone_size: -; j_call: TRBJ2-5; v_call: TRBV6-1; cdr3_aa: CASQGTSYETQYF; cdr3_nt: TGTGCCAGTCAGGGGACCTCCTACGAGACCCAGTACTTC
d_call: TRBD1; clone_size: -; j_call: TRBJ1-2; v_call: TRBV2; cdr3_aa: CARTKTGNYGYTF; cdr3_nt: TGTGCCAGAACCAAGACAGGGAACTATGGCTACACCTTC
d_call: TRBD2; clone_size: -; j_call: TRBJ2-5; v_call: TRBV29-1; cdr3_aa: CSVEAQTSGGTQETQYF; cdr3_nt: TGCAGCGTTGAAGCCCAGACTAGCGGGGGGACACAAGAGACCCAGTACTTC
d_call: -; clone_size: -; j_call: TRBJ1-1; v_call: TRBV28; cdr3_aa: CASSFLGGGLPEAFF; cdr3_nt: TGTGCCAGCAGTTTTTTGGGCGGGGGTCTGCCTGAAGCTTTCTTT
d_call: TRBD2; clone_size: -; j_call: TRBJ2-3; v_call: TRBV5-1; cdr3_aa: CASSRTLGGGPTDTQYF; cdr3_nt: TGCGCCAGCAGCCGAACCTTAGGCGGGGGGCCCACAGATACGCAGTATTTT
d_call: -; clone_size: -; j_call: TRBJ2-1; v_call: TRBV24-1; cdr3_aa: CATSDLLAGEQFF; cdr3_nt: TGTGCCACCAGTGATTTGTTGGCGGGAGAGCAGTTCTTC
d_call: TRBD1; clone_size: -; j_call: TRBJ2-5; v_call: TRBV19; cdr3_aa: CASSSQGWETQYF; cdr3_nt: TGTGCCAGTAGTTCACAGGGGTGGGAGACCCAGTACTTC
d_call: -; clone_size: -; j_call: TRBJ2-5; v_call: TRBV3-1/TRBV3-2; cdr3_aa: CASSRSQGIGTQYF; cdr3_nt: TGTGCCAGCAGCCGCTCCCAGGGGATAGGGACCCAGTACTTC
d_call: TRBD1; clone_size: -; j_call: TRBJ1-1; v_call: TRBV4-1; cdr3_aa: CASSQDRGTGNTEAFF; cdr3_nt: TGCGCCAGCAGCCAAGATAGGGGGACAGGGAACACTGAAGCTTTCTTT
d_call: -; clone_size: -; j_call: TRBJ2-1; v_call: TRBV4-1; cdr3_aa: CASSQGGDYNEQFF; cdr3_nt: TGCGCCAGCAGCCAAGGGGGGGATTACAATGAGCAGTTCTTC
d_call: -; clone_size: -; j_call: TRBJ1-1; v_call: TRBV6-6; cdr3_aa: CASRLAGNTEAFF; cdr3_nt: TGTGCCAGCCGGCTGGCGGGGAACACTGAAGCTTTCTTT
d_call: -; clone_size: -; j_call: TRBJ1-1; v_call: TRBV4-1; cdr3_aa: CASRGTLKNTEAFF; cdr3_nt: TGCGCCAGCAGGGGGACATTGAAGAACACTGAAGCTTTCTTT
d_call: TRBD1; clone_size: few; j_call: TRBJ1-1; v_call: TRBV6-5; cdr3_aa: CASSLGTGFEAFF; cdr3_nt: TGTGCCAGCAGTCTCGGGACAGGCTTTGAAGCTTTCTTT
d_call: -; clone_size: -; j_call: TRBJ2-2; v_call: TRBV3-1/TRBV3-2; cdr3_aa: CASSQGRVETGELFF; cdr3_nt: TGTGCCAGCAGCCAAGGGCGGGTTGAGACCGGGGAGCTGTTTTTT
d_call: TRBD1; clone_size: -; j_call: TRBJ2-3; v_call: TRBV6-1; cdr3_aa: CASSEGSQGADTQYF; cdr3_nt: TGTGCCAGCAGTGAAGGGTCACAGGGGGCAGATACGCAGTATTTT
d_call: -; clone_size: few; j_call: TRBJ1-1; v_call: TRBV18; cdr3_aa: CASSQEQTNTEAFF; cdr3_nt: TGTGCCAGCTCGCAAGAACAGACGAACACTGAAGCTTTCTTT
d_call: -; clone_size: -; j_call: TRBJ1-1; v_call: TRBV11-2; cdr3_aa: CASSPNTGRLNTEAFF; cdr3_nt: TGTGCCAGCAGCCCTAACACAGGGAGATTGAACACTGAAGCTTTCTTT
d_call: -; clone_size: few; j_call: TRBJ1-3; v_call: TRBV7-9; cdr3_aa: CASSRKTVTAGNTIYF; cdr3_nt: TGTGCCAGCAGCCGTAAAACGGTGACAGCTGGAAACACCATATATTTT
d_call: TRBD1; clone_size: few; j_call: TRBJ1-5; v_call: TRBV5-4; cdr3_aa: CASSVDRGQPQHF; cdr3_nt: TGTGCCAGCAGCGTGGACAGGGGCCAGCCCCAGCATTTT
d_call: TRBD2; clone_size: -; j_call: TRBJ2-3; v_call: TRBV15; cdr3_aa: CATSTRLATDTQYF; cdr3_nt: TGTGCCACCAGCACAAGACTAGCCACAGATACGCAGTATTTT
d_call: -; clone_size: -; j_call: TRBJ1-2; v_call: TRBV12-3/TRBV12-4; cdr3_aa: CASSPARVSGYTF; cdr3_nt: TGTGCCAGCAGCCCCGCCAGGGTCTCTGGCTACACCTTC
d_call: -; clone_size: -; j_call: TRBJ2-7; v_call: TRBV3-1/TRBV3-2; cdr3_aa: CASSPRLNKTYEQYF; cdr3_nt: TGTGCCAGCAGCCCCCGACTCAATAAAACCTACGAGCAGTACTTC
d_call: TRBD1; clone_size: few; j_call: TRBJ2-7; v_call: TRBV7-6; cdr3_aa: CASSSRWTGEQYF; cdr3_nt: TGTGCCAGCAGCTCCCGATGGACAGGCGAGCAGTACTTC
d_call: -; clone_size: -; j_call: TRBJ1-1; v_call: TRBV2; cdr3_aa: CASSYRAMNTEAFF; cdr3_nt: TGTGCCAGCAGCTACAGGGCGATGAACACTGAAGCTTTCTTT
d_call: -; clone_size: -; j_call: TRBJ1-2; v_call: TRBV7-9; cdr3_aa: CASSFSGLDNYGYTF; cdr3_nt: TGTGCCAGCAGCTTTTCAGGGCTCGATAACTATGGCTACACCTTC
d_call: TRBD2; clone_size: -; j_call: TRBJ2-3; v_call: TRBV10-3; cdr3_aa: CAISGLAGVADTQYF; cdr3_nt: TGTGCCATCAGCGGACTAGCGGGGGTCGCAGATACGCAGTATTTT
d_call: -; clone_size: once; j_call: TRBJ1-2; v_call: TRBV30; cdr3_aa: CAWSVLVDYGYTF; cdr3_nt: TGTGCCTGGAGTGTACTAGTGGACTATGGCTACACCTTC
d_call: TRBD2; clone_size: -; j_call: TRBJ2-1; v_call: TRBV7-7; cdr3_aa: CASSLTSGNLNEQFF; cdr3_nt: TGTGCTAGCAGCTTGACTAGCGGGAACCTCAATGAGCAGTTCTTC
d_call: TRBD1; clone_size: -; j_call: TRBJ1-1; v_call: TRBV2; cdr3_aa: CASRFDRENTEAFF; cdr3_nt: TGTGCCAGCAGGTTCGACAGGGAGAACACTGAAGCTTTCTTT
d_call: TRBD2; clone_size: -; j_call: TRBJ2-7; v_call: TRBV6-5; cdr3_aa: CASRLTSGGSYEQYF; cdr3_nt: TGTGCCAGCAGGCTTACTAGCGGGGGGTCCTACGAGCAGTACTTC
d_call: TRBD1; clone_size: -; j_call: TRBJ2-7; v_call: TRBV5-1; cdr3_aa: CASSLGVGHRGKDNEQYF; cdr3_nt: TGCGCCAGCAGCTTGGGTGTGGGCCACAGGGGGAAGGATAACGAGCAGTACTTC
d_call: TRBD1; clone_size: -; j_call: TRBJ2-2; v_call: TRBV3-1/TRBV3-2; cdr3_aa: CASRDRGPGELFF; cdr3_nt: TGTGCCAGCAGAGACAGGGGACCCGGGGAGCTGTTTTTT
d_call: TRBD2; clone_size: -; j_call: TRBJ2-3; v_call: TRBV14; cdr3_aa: CASSSLAGAADTQYF; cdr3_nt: TGTGCCAGCAGCTCACTAGCGGGAGCGGCAGATACGCAGTATTTT
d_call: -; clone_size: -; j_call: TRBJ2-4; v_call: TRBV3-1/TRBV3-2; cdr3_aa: CASSQGVGEENIQYF; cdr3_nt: TGTGCCAGCAGCCAAGGAGTAGGCGAGGAAAACATTCAGTACTTC
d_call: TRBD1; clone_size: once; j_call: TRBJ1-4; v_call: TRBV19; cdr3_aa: CASRGQGIYEKLFF; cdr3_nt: TGTGCCAGTCGAGGACAGGGGATCTATGAAAAACTGTTTTTT
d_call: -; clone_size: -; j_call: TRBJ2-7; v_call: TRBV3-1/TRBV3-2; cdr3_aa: CASSQVLPDYEQYF; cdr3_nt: TGTGCCAGCAGCCAAGTTCTTCCAGATTACGAGCAGTACTTC
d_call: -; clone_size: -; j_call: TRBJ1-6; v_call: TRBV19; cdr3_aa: CASSIGGLFSPLHF; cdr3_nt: TGTGCCAGTAGTATAGGTGGGCTTTTCTCACCCCTCCACTTT
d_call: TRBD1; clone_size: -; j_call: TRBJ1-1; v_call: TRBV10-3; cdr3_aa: CAIQDRGQGTEAFF; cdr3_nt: TGTGCCATTCAGGACAGGGGGCAGGGCACTGAAGCTTTCTTT
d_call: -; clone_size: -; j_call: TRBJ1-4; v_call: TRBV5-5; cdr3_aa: CASSLDFRVTTNEKLFF; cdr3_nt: TGTGCCAGCAGCTTGGATTTTCGGGTTACAACTAATGAAAAACTGTTTTTT
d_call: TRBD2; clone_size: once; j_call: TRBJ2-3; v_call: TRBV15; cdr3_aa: CATSRRLAGGPLTDTQYF; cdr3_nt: TGTGCCACCAGCCGCAGACTAGCGGGGGGTCCCTTAACAGATACGCAGTATTTT
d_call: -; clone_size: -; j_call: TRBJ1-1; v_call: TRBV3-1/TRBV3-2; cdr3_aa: CASSQESGNTEAFF; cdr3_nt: TGTGCCAGCAGCCAAGAGTCGGGGAACACTGAAGCTTTCTTT
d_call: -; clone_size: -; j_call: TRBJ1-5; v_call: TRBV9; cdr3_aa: CASSVTGSSNQPQHF; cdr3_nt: TGTGCCAGCAGCGTTACAGGGTCGAGCAATCAGCCCCAGCATTTT
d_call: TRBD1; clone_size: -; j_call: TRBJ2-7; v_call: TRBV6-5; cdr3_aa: CASSTPGQARYEQYF; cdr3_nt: TGTGCCAGCAGTACACCGGGACAGGCCCGCTACGAGCAGTACTTC
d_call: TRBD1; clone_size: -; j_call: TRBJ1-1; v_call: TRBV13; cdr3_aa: CASSVQGAEAFF; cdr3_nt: TGTGCCAGCAGCGTACAGGGGGCTGAAGCTTTCTTT
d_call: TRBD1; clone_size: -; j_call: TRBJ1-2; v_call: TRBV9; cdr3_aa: CASSGMRGQGSYGYTF; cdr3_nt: TGTGCCAGCAGCGGAATGAGAGGACAGGGATCTTATGGCTACACCTTC
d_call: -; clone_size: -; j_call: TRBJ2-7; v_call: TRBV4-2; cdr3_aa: CASSQVPGEMWEQYF; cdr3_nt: TGTGCCAGCAGCCAAGTCCCGGGAGAAATGTGGGAGCAGTACTTC